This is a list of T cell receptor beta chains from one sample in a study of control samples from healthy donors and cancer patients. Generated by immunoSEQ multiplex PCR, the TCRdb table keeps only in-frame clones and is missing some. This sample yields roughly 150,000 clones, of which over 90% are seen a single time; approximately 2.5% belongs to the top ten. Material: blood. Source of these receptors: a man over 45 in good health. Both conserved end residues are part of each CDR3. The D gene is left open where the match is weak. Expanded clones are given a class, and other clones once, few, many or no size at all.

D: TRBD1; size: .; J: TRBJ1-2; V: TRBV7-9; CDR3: CASSRQGGNGYTF; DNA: TGTGCCAGCAGCCGACAGGGAGGGAATGGCTACACCTTC
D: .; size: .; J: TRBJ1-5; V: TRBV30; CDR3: CAWSVGTGSLRGQPQHF; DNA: TGTGCCTGGAGTGTAGGGACCGGGTCTCTCAGAGGTCAGCCCCAGCATTTT
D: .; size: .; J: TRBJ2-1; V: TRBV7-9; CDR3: CASSLSQAVYNEQFF; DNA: TGTGCCAGCAGCTTATCCCAGGCCGTTTACAATGAGCAGTTCTTC
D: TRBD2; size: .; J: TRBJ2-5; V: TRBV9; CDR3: CASSPQLAGGQETQYF; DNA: TGTGCCAGCAGCCCCCAACTAGCGGGAGGTCAAGAGACCCAGTACTTC
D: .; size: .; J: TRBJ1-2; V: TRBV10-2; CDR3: CASRLGRNYGYTF; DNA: TGCGCCAGCCGTTTGGGTAGGAACTATGGCTACACCTTC
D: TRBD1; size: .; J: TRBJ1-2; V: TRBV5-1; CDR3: CASSLDGQGARGYTF; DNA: TGCGCCAGCAGCTTGGATGGACAGGGGGCTCGAGGCTACACCTTC
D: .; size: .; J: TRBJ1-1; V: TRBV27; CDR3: CASSFLTEATEAFF; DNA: TGTGCCAGCAGTTTTCTCACAGAGGCCACTGAAGCTTTCTTT
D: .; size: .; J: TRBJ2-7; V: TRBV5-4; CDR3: CASSLGAAIEQYF; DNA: TGTGCCAGCAGCTTGGGGGCCGCTATCGAGCAGTACTTC
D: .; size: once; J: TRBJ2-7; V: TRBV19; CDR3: CASARPGAYEQYF; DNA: TGTGCCAGTGCGAGGCCGGGAGCCTACGAGCAGTACTTC
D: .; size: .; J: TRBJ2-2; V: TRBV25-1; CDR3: CASSELQGNTGELFF; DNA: TGTGCCAGCAGTGAATTACAGGGGAACACCGGGGAGCTGTTTTTT
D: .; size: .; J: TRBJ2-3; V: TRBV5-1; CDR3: CASSLWEGTDTQYF; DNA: TGCGCCAGCAGCTTATGGGAGGGCACAGATACGCAGTATTTT
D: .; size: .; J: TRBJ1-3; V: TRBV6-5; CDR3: CASSYAPRSGNTIYF; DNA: TGTGCCAGCAGTTACGCCCCCCGCTCTGGAAACACCATATATTTT
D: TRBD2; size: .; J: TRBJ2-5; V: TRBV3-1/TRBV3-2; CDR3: CASSQAFSGREQETQYF; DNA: TGTGCCAGCAGCCAAGCCTTTAGCGGGAGGGAACAAGAGACCCAGTACTTC
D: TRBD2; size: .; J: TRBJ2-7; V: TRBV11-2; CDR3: CASSSSSGSSYEQYF; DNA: TGTGCCAGCAGCTCCTCTAGCGGGAGCTCCTACGAGCAGTACTTC
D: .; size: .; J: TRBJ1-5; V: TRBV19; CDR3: CASSISGNSNQPQHF; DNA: TGTGCCAGTAGTATATCAGGAAATAGCAATCAGCCCCAGCATTTT
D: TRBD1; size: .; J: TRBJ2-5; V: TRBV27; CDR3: CASSLKDRVLETQYF; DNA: TGTGCCAGCAGTTTAAAAGACAGGGTGCTAGAGACCCAGTACTTC
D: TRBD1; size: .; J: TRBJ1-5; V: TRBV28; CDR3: CASSSTGGGNQPQHF; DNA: TGTGCCAGCTCCTCTACAGGGGGCGGCAATCAGCCCCAGCATTTT
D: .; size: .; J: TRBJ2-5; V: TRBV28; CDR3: CASGDVTETQYF; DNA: TGTGCCAGCGGGGACGTCACGGAGACCCAGTACTTC
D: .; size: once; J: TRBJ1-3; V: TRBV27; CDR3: CASSPTSRRNTIYF; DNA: TGTGCCAGCAGTCCAACAAGTCGGCGAAACACCATATATTTT
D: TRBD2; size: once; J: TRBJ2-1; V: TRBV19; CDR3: CASSMVGLAGSSSYNEQFF; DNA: TGTGCCAGTAGTATGGTCGGACTAGCGGGATCCTCAAGCTACAATGAGCAGTTCTTC